The entry that follows covers one T cell receptor (beta chain) sequence. TCRdb's copy holds only in-frame clones and misses some; the assay was immunoSEQ multiplex PCR. Among roughly 190,000 clones listed, roughly 80% were seen once. This record comes from a study of blood T cell repertoires in COVID-19. This CDR3 is 13 amino acids long. Germline V gene sequence: CDR1 SEHNR, CDR2 FQNEAQ (reference sequence). The V gene lost 3 bases and the J gene lost 1 base, with 6 bases spanning the gap. The source material was PBMCs or T cells enriched from blood (not recorded which). This clonotype was sampled from a woman in her sixties with acute COVID-19. The genes are TRBV7-9 and TRBJ2-5, with D uncertain. Written as DNA, the CDR3 is TGTGCCAGCAGCTTTGGAGCCCAAGAGACCCAGTACTTC. Amino acids: CASSFGAQETQYF.